The 17 T cell receptor beta chains below come from one sample, sequenced in a study of cytomegalovirus exposure and HLA in healthy donors. PCR was performed using 60 Vbeta and 13 Jbeta primers. Generated by immunoSEQ multiplex PCR, the TCRdb table keeps only in-frame clones and is missing some. The sample holds about 94,000 clones, 81% seen once. Sequencing input: PBMCs. The receptors here all came from a human donor in good health.

The chain combines TRBV28 with TRBJ1-2, with 8 bases lining up with TRBD1. This CDR3 contains 13 residues. The V and J ends lost 8 bases and 8 bases, in that order; junction bases with no gene match: 10. The germline V gene encodes CDR1 MDHEN and CDR2 SYDVKM. The CDR3 reads CASGIRTGKGYTF. The CDR3 nucleotides are TGTGCCAGCGGAATTAGGACAGGGAAAGGCTACACCTTC.

The CDR3 is CASSRPAENEKLFF. As DNA, the CDR3 is TGCGCCAGCTCGCGTCCAGCGGAAAATGAAAAACTGTTTTTT. The genes are TRBV5-1 and TRBJ1-4, with D uncertain. This CDR3 has 14 residues. Germline V CDR1 and CDR2: SGHRS, YFSETQ. V shed 7 bases and J shed 5 bases, with 15 bases lying between them.

The rearrangement uses TRBV7-2 and TRBJ2-7; 11 nucleotides line up with TRBD2. Trimming removed 3 bases from V and 0 bases from J; junction bases left unmatched: 1. This CDR3 spans 15 amino acids. Germline V gives CDR1 SGHTA, CDR2 FQGNSA. CDR3 loop: CASSFSGGASYEQYF. The CDR3 coding sequence is TGTGCCAGCAGCTTTAGCGGGGGGGCCTCCTACGAGCAGTACTTC.

With respect to this clone: Other nucleotide sequences from this sample produce the same CDR3. The chain couples TRBV7-2 to TRBJ1-1; 7 nucleotides align to TRBD1. This CDR3 spans 14 amino acids. The germline V gene encodes CDR1 SGHTA and CDR2 FQGNSA. The V gene end was trimmed by 6 bases and the J gene end by 5 bases; junction bases not matched to a gene: 9. The CDR3 nucleotides are TGTGCCAGCAGTCCACAGGGGAGGAGGACTGAAGCTTTCTTT. Translation: CASSPQGRRTEAFF.

V gene TRBV6-6 combines with J gene TRBJ1-4; 10 nucleotides match TRBD1. Trimming cost V 5 bases and J 7 bases; bases outside gene matches: 7. This CDR3 comprises 15 residues. The germline CDR1 and CDR2 sequences are MNHNY and SVGAGI (reference sequence). The CDR3 protein is CASSNDRGRGEKLFF. CDR3 bases: TGTGCCAGCAGTAACGACAGGGGGCGAGGTGAAAAACTGTTTTTT.

V and J are TRBV2 and TRBJ1-2, with 7 positions matching TRBD1. The germline V gene encodes CDR1 SNHLY and CDR2 FYNNEI. Trimming removed 6 bases from V and 7 bases from J; junction bases left unmatched: 5. This CDR3 comprises 12 residues. CDR3 in amino acids: CASSDRVRGYTF. CDR3 DNA sequence: TGTGCCAGCAGCGACAGGGTACGTGGCTACACCTTC.

The table lists this clone with many counts. The V gene is TRBV5-6, the J gene TRBJ1-2; D possibly corresponds to TRBD1 (5 bases). The germline V gene encodes CDR1 SGHDT and CDR2 YYEEEE. The length of the CDR3 is 14 residues. V dropped 0 bases and J dropped 5 bases, with 11 bases sitting between them. The CDR3 sequence: CASSLGGAGYGYTF. The CDR3 region has the DNA TGTGCCAGCAGCTTGGGCGGGGCTGGATATGGCTACACCTTC. Variable domain in full (rest from reference TRBV5-6 and TRBJ1-2): DAGVTQSPTHLIKTRGQQVTLRCSPKSGHDTVSWYQQALGQGPQFIFQYYEEEERQRGNFPDRFSGHQFPNYSSELNVNALLLGDSALYLCASSLGGAGYGYTFGSGTRLTVV.

This clone was seen just once. The chain joins TRBV18 to TRBJ2-5; D is perhaps TRBD1 (6 bases). Trimming shortened V by 2 bases and J by 4 bases, and 8 bases separated the two germline ends. CDR1 is KGHSH and CDR2 is LQKENI in the germline V gene. This CDR3 comprises 13 residues. The chain's CDR3 is CASSPIRGETQYF. For the CDR3, the DNA is TGTGCCAGCTCACCAATCAGGGGAGAGACCCAGTACTTC. Filled out from reference TRBV18 and TRBJ2-5, the complete variable domain reads NAGVMQNPRHLVRRRGQEARLRCSPMKGHSHVYWYRQLPEEGLKFMVYLQKENIIDESGMPKERFSAEFPKEGPSILRIQQVVRGDSAAYFCASSPIRGETQYFGPGTRLLVL.

The chain employs TRBV19 and TRBJ2-5; D is possibly TRBD1 (6 bases). CDR1 is LNHDA and CDR2 is SQIVND in the germline V gene (reference sequence). The CDR3 length is 14 residues. With 7 bases removed from V and 5 bases from J, the gap between germline ends came to 17 bases. Written as DNA, the CDR3 is TGTGCCAGTATCGACACAGGGTTTGGGGAGACCCAGTACTTC. It codes for CASIDTGFGETQYF.

The CDR3 region has the DNA TGTGCCAGTAGTCTACTTCCAGGGGGCGTAGTGGAGACCCAGTACTTC. It codes for CASSLLPGGVVETQYF. The chain couples TRBV19 to TRBJ2-5; 8 bases are a match to TRBD1. V trimming: 5 bases; J trimming: 5 bases; junction bases outside the gene matches: 13. This CDR3 has 16 amino acids. CDR1 is LNHDA and CDR2 is SQIVND in the germline V gene (reference sequence).

The chain recombines TRBV19 with TRBJ1-2, with a weak D call TRBD1 (5 bases). The CDR3 has 13 residues. Germline loops: CDR1 LNHDA, CDR2 SQIVND (reference sequence). V lost 5 bases, J lost 11 bases, and 18 bases lay in between. This CDR3 is CASSSSTERGYTF. Written as DNA, the CDR3 is TGTGCCAGTAGTTCCTCGACAGAGAGAGGTTACACCTTC.

The chain has TRBV18 and TRBJ2-7; 10 bases agree with TRBD2. The CDR3 runs to 14 residues. J was trimmed by 4 bases and V by 2 bases; bases with no gene match: 2. From germline, CDR1 is KGHSH and CDR2 LQKENI. The DNA for the CDR3 is TGTGCCAGCTCACCATCTAGCGGGAGATACGAGCAGTACTTC. Translation gives CASSPSSGRYEQYF. Full variable domain (remainder filled in from reference TRBV18 and TRBJ2-7): NAGVMQNPRHLVRRRGQEARLRCSPMKGHSHVYWYRQLPEEGLKFMVYLQKENIIDESGMPKERFSAEFPKEGPSILRIQQVVRGDSAAYFCASSPSSGRYEQYFGPGTRLTVT.

The chain employs TRBV5-1 and TRBJ1-2; perhaps TRBD1 as D (5 bases). Germline CDR1 is SGHRS and CDR2 is YFSETQ. Trimming removed 4 bases at V and 4 bases at J, with 11 bases between. This CDR3 region has 13 residues. CDR3 region: CASSRTGTYGYTF. CDR3 nucleotides: TGCGCCAGCAGCCGAACAGGAACCTATGGCTACACCTTC.

V gene TRBV19 combines with J gene TRBJ1-1; tentatively, D is TRBD1 (6 bases). CDR1 is LNHDA, CDR2 SQIVND, per germline (reference sequence). This CDR3 comprises 16 residues. V was trimmed by 2 bases and J by 0 bases, leaving 13 bases between them. CDR3 region: CASSIYGQNLNTEAFF. Written as DNA, the CDR3 is TGTGCCAGTAGTATATACGGACAGAACCTGAACACTGAAGCTTTCTTT.

The V and J genes are TRBV7-8 and TRBJ2-5; no definite D call. The germline V gene encodes CDR1 SGHVS and CDR2 FQNEAQ. The CDR3 has 13 amino acids. Trimming cost V 2 bases and J 4 bases, with 8 bases left between them. CDR3 protein: CASSLTGGETQYF. For the CDR3, the DNA is TGTGCCAGCAGCTTAACTGGCGGAGAGACCCAGTACTTC. Supplemented by reference TRBV7-8 and TRBJ2-5, the full variable domain reads GAGVSQSPRYKVAKRGQDVALRCDPISGHVSLFWYQQALGQGPEFLTYFQNEAQLDKSGLPSDRFFAERPEGSVSTLKIQRTQQEDSAVYLCASSLTGGETQYFGPGTRLLVL.

This sequence joins TRBV9 and TRBJ2-1; D may be TRBD1 (5 bases). The CDR3 loop spans 16 amino acids. Per the germline V gene, CDR1 is SGDLS and CDR2 is YYNGEE. V lost 0 bases and J 6 bases, leaving 16 bases between the germline ends. The CDR3 DNA sequence: TGTGCCAGCAGCGTAGTGGAAAGGGGATGGGGCAATGAGCAGTTCTTC. Residues: CASSVVERGWGNEQFF.

A few counts support this clone. The chain joins TRBV7-2 to TRBJ2-1; D gene ambiguous. Trimming left V 5 bases short and J 6 bases short, with 11 bases between. CDR1 and CDR2 (germline): SGHTA, FQGNSA. The CDR3 consists of 13 residues. CDR3 region: CASSPLRINEQFF. CDR3 bases: TGTGCCAGCAGCCCTCTGAGGATCAATGAGCAGTTCTTC.